One sample yielded the 9 T cell receptor beta chains listed below, sequenced in a study of cytomegalovirus exposure and HLA in healthy donors. PCR amplification relied on 60 Vbeta primers (plus 13 Jbeta primers). The assay was immunoSEQ multiplex PCR, and TCRdb's table has in-frame clones only and misses some. Altogether about 180,000 clones are present, roughly 84% being singletons, with the ten largest covering around 0.93%. Source material: PBMCs. The receptors were sampled from a man aged 25-40 years in good health and CMV-seronegative.

The J gene is TRBJ2-1, the V gene TRBV5-1; 10 bases map to TRBD2. The CDR3 covers 16 residues. The trim removed 4 bases at V and 7 bases at J, leaving 11 bases unmatched. Per germline, CDR1 SGHRS and CDR2 YFSETQ. CDR3 sequence reads: CASSVVLAGTRNEQFF. The CDR3 nucleotides read TGCGCCAGCAGCGTGGTACTAGCGGGAACTCGGAATGAGCAGTTCTTC.

The chain uses TRBV6-1 and TRBJ2-1, with 7 nucleotides matching TRBD2. The CDR3 covers 13 residues. Germline CDR1 reads MNHNS; CDR2 reads SASEGT. The ends lost 8 bases at V and 4 bases at J; junction bases unmatched: 5. The CDR3 coding sequence is TGTGCCAGCGGGAGGGCAGGGTACAATGAGCAGTTCTTC. It is translated as CASGRAGYNEQFF.

The chain links TRBV18 to TRBJ2-5, with D possibly TRBD1 on 5 matching bases. With the DNA end fitting TRBJ2-7 better, the J assignment may be wrong. This CDR3 contains 12 residues. Germline CDR1 reads KGHSH; CDR2 reads LQKENI. Written as DNA, the CDR3 is TGTGCCAGCTCACCGGGGCGTTACGAGCAGTACTTC. This sequence encodes CASSPGRYEQYF.

V gene TRBV13 combines with J gene TRBJ1-2, with D hard to call. The CDR3 extends over 16 amino acids. V shed 1 base and J shed 4 bases, with 16 bases lying between them. From germline, CDR1 is PRHDT and CDR2 FYEKMQ (reference sequence). The CDR3 region is CASSLVSGKGSYGYTF. In DNA form, the CDR3 reads TGTGCCAGCAGCTTAGTTAGCGGAAAAGGGTCCTATGGCTACACCTTC.

V is TRBV27 and J is TRBJ2-7; perhaps TRBD1 as D (5 bases). V lost 3 bases to trimming and J lost 1 base, with 7 bases between them. The germline gives CDR1 MNHEY, CDR2 SMNVEV (reference sequence). The CDR3 totals 13 residues. This CDR3 is CASSLGLSYEQYF. The CDR3 bases are TGTGCCAGCAGTTTGGGGCTTTCCTACGAGCAGTACTTC.

This chain joins TRBV11-2 and TRBJ1-2, with D possibly matching TRBD1 (5 bases). The CDR3 is made up of 17 amino acids. Trimming cost V 5 bases and J 5 bases, with 24 bases left between them. Germline V gene data show CDR1 as SGHAT and CDR2 as FQNNGV. The CDR3 DNA reads as TGTGCCAGCAGCCAAAGCAGGGCCCCCTTCTATTATTATGGCTACACCTTC. This gives the protein CASSQSRAPFYYYGYTF.

The chain is built from TRBV5-1 and TRBJ1-1; D perhaps matches TRBD1 (5 bases). The V end was cut by 6 bases, the J end by 1 base, with 16 bases between. CDR3 length: 15 amino acids. The germline V gene encodes CDR1 SGHRS and CDR2 YFSETQ. The CDR3 reads CASTQNGGGNTEAFF. CDR3 DNA: TGCGCCAGCACCCAAAACGGGGGTGGGAACACTGAAGCTTTCTTT.

This clone occurred a few times. V gene TRBV2 combines with J gene TRBJ2-7; 7 bases map to TRBD2. CDR1 is SNHLY, CDR2 FYNNEI, per germline. V was clipped by 4 bases and J by 0 bases; unmatched bases: 3. The CDR3 covers 14 residues. CDR3 sequence: CASSGGGISYEQYF. CDR3 sequence (DNA): TGTGCCAGCAGTGGGGGGGGGATCTCCTACGAGCAGTACTTC.

V and J are TRBV18 and TRBJ2-3; the match to TRBD1 covers 10 bases. The CDR3 loop spans 17 amino acids. Looked up from germline, CDR1 is KGHSH and CDR2 is LQKENI. The ends lost 3 bases at V and 3 bases at J; junction bases unmatched: 9. CDR3 amino acids: CASSPLTRQGATDTQYF. The CDR3 region has the DNA TGTGCCAGCTCACCCCTAACCAGACAGGGGGCGACAGATACGCAGTATTTT.